The 16 T cell receptor beta chains below were found in one sample sequenced in a study of T-cell reconstitution after alpha-beta-depleted transplantation in children. The TCRbeta library was prepared with unique molecular identifiers. TCRdb re-derived calls from the PCR reads in MiXCR, one entry per CDR3 protein. The table records approximately 300,000 distinct CDR3 sequences, under 14% of them present only once. The specimen was peripheral blood, collected 180 days after TCRalphabeta/CD19-depleted stem cell transplant. Receptor source: a male patient aged 2-10 years who had a stem cell transplant for chronic granulomatous disease, so the T cells may come from the graft donor.

This clonotype was seen repeatedly, ten times or more. The chain links TRBV5-1 to TRBJ2-2; 7 nucleotides agree with TRBD2. This CDR3 region has 15 residues. V lost 0 bases and J lost 1; bases outside the gene matches: 0. Per germline, CDR1 SGHRS and CDR2 YFSETQ. This CDR3 is CASSLERGNTGELFF. The DNA for the CDR3 is TGCGCCAGCAGCTTGGAGCGGGGGAACACCGGGGAGCTGTTTTTT.

This clonotype was seen many times. The genes are TRBV5-1 and TRBJ2-7; 8 nucleotides match TRBD1. CDR3 length: 15 amino acids. CDR1 SGHRS and CDR2 YFSETQ come from the germline V gene. Trimming cost V 4 bases and J 0 bases; bases outside gene matches: 6. CDR3 sequence: CASSTDRGSSYEQYF. The DNA of the CDR3 is TGCGCCAGCAGCACAGACAGGGGAAGCTCCTACGAGCAGTACTTC.

Ten or more counts support this clonotype. V usage is TRBV27 and J usage is TRBJ2-2, with TRBD2 identical over 14 bases. The V segment lost 6 bases and the J segment 2 bases; nucleotides outside the gene matches: 2. Germline-derived CDR1 and CDR2 are MNHEY and SMNVEV (reference sequence). This CDR3 has 16 amino acids. CDR3 nucleotide sequence: TGTGCCAGCAGGGGACTAGCGGGGGCTAACACCGGGGAGCTGTTTTTT. Its translation is CASRGLAGANTGELFF.

As to this clonotype: A much larger clone is a single base away; this may be a read error. The chain joins TRBV7-9 to TRBJ2-1; 8 bases align to TRBD2. CDR1 and CDR2 from the germline V gene are SEHNR and FQNEAQ (reference sequence). The CDR3 covers 16 residues. CDR3 loop: CAGSTVVGTSYNEQFF. In DNA form, the CDR3 reads TGTGCCGGCAGCACCGTCGTCGGGACTAGTTACAATGAGCAGTTCTTC.

Many counts were recorded for this clonotype. V usage is TRBV4-2 and J usage is TRBJ2-7; D remains ambiguous. V shed 0 bases and J shed 1 base, with 10 bases lying between them. The CDR3 runs to 15 residues. From germline, CDR1 is LGHNA and CDR2 YNFKEQ. The CDR3 region has the DNA TGTGCCAGCAGCCAAGATCTAGGGCCATCCTACGAGCAGTACTTC. As protein: CASSQDLGPSYEQYF.

This clonotype appeared many times. The chain recombines TRBV20-1 with TRBJ2-5; D is tentatively TRBD1 or TRBD2 (5 bases each). V was clipped by 6 bases and J by 3 bases, with 11 bases between them. The CDR3 consists of 12 residues. Germline CDR1 DFQATT, CDR2 SNEGSKA (reference sequence). This CDR3 is CSAPGGEETQYF. The CDR3 DNA follows: TGCAGTGCCCCTGGGGGAGAAGAGACCCAGTACTTC.

There are many counts of this clonotype. The J gene is TRBJ2-7, the V gene TRBV29-1; 7 positions match TRBD2. Germline lookup yields CDR1 SQVTM and CDR2 ANQGSEA. Trimming removed 4 bases from V and 6 bases from J; junction bases left unmatched: 6. There are 12 residues in the CDR3. As DNA, the CDR3 is TGCAGCGTTGGCAGGGAGGGTTTCGAGCAGTACTTC. This gives the protein CSVGREGFEQYF.

This clonotype was detected many times. The gene calls are TRBV18 and TRBJ2-6; D not certain. Trimming removed 6 bases at V and 5 bases at J, with 8 bases between. This CDR3 spans 13 amino acids. Germline CDR1 and CDR2: KGHSH and LQKENI. The CDR3 DNA follows: TGTGCCAGCTCTCAGGACCGGGCCAACGTCCTGACTTTC. It is translated as CASSQDRANVLTF.

To note about this clonotype: A much larger clone differs from this one at a single base, so this may be a read error. The chain carries TRBV7-3 and TRBJ2-3; TRBD1 might be the D (5 bases). V shed 1 base and J shed 4 bases, with 6 bases lying between them. CDR1 is SGHTA, CDR2 FQGTGA, per germline. The CDR3 consists of 13 residues. CDR3 sequence: CASSLKGPDTQYF. For the CDR3, the DNA is TGTGCCAGCAGCTTAAAGGGGCCAGATACGCAGTATTTT.

This clonotype was observed many times. The chain joins TRBV2 to TRBJ2-1, with TRBD2 matching 12 bases. The trim removed 2 bases at V and 5 bases at J, leaving 10 bases unmatched. The CDR3 is 18 residues long. CDR1 is SNHLY, CDR2 FYNNEI, per germline. The CDR3 DNA reads as TGTGCCAGCAGTGAAACCGTTGGGGGACTAGCGGGCCACAATGAGCAGTTCTTC. This sequence encodes CASSETVGGLAGHNEQFF.

This clonotype has at least ten counts. The CDR3 coding sequence is TGCAGCGTTGGAGGGGACTATGGCTACACCTTC. Its protein is CSVGGDYGYTF. The gene calls are TRBV29-1 and TRBJ1-2; a possible D gene is TRBD1 (5 bases). Trimming left V 4 bases short and J 3 bases short, with 6 bases between. Germline V gene sequence: CDR1 SQVTM, CDR2 ANQGSEA. The CDR3 has 11 amino acids.

This clonotype was seen repeatedly, ten times or more. The rearrangement uses TRBV29-1 and TRBJ2-7; possible D gene TRBD1, 6 bases. The V gene's germline CDR1 is SQVTM and CDR2 ANQGSEA. The CDR3 is 12 residues long. V dropped 6 bases and J dropped 4 bases, with 13 bases sitting between them. The CDR3 nucleotides are TGCAGCGTAACGGCACAGGGTTACGAGCAGTACTTC. This gives the protein CSVTAQGYEQYF.

This clonotype has ten or more counts. This rearrangement joins TRBV6-5 to TRBJ2-5; 9 bases agree with TRBD1. CDR1 is MNHEY and CDR2 is SVGAGI in the germline V gene. Trimming removed 5 bases from V and 2 bases from J; junction bases left unmatched: 3. This CDR3 region has 14 residues. In DNA, the CDR3 is TGTGCCAGCAGTAACAGGGGGCGGCAAGAGACCCAGTACTTC. The encoded protein is CASSNRGRQETQYF.

The chain combines TRBV3-1 with TRBJ2-7; tentatively, D is TRBD1 (6 bases). The V gene's germline CDR1 is LGHDT and CDR2 YNNKEL (reference sequence). V shed 10 bases and J shed 6 bases, with 19 bases lying between them. The CDR3 runs 13 residues. CDR3: CATCQQGRGEQYF. As DNA, the CDR3 is TGTGCCACCTGCCAACAGGGACGGGGCGAGCAGTACTTC.

This clonotype was picked up a small number of times. The chain links TRBV18 to TRBJ2-5; TRBD2 aligns across 8 bases. Germline V gives CDR1 KGHSH, CDR2 LQKENI. The CDR3 length is 15 residues. V trimming: 2 bases; J trimming: 1 base; junction bases outside the gene matches: 3. This CDR3 is CASSPGAGGQETQYF. DNA of the CDR3: TGTGCCAGCTCACCAGGGGCGGGAGGCCAAGAGACCCAGTACTTC. Filled out from reference TRBV18 and TRBJ2-5, the complete variable domain reads NAGVMQNPRHLVRRRGQEARLRCSPMKGHSHVYWYRQLPEEGLKFMVYLQKENIIDESGMPKERFSAEFPKEGPSILRIQQVVRGDSAAYFCASSPGAGGQETQYFGPGTRLLVL.

This clonotype was seen repeatedly, ten times or more. In DNA, the CDR3 is TGCAGCGTTGACGGAACCGGGGGAAACACCATATATTTT. It specifies CSVDGTGGNTIYF. The rearrangement uses TRBV29-1 and TRBJ1-3; D is unresolved. Germline V lookup: CDR1 SQVTM, CDR2 ANQGSEA. The CDR3 has 13 amino acids. V was trimmed by 3 bases and J by 4 bases, leaving 10 bases between them.